Below, one TCR beta chain is given with its context. This table comes from immunoSEQ multiplex PCR, and its TCRdb copy is limited to in-frame clones, with some not included. Here the sample spans about 200,000 clones, 84% being singletons. The data derive from a study of blood T cell repertoires in COVID-19. V shed 5 bases and J shed 4 bases, with 7 bases lying between them. This CDR3 region has 12 residues. Germline V CDR1 and CDR2: MNHEY, SVGAGI. The genes are TRBV6-5 and TRBJ2-3, with D possibly TRBD1 on 5 matching bases. Material for sequencing was peripheral blood. This TCR derives from a woman in her forties or fifties with active or convalescent COVID-19. DNA for the CDR3: TGTGCCAGCAGTAGCAGGGCAGATACGCAGTATTTT. This sequence encodes CASSSRADTQYF.